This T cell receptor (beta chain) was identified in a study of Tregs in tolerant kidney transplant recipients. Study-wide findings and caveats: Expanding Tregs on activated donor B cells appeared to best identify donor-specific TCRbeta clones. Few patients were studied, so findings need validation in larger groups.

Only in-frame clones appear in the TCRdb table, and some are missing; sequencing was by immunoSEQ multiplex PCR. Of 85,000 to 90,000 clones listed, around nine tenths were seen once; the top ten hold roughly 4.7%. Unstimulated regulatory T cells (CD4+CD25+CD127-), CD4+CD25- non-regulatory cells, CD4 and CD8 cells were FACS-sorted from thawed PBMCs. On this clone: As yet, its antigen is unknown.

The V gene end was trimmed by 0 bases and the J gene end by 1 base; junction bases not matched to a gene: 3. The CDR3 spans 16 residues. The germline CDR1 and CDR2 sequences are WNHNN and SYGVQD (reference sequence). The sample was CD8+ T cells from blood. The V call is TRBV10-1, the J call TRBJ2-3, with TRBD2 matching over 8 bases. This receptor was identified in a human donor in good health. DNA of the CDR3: TGCGCCAGCAGTGAGTCAACTAGCGGACGCACAGATACGCAGTATTTT. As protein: CASSESTSGRTDTQYF.